This T cell receptor beta chain was sequenced for a study of cytomegalovirus exposure and HLA in healthy donors. General observations from the study: Reports showed the classifier diagnosing cytomegalovirus status with high specificity and sensitivity. In vitro testing confirmed a few CMV-associated chains as specific for CMV antigens.

Of note for this clone: The antigen remains undetermined.

Sequenced by immunoSEQ multiplex PCR; TCRdb stores in-frame clones only, minus some. The repertoire holds under 250,000 clones, with about 89% as singletons. Per germline, CDR1 MNHEY and CDR2 SVGAGI. The V and J ends lost 7 bases and 5 bases respectively, with 17 bases between them. This CDR3 is 14 amino acids long. The study drew the donors from its 120-subject validation cohort, separate from the roughly 700-subject first cohort. This TCR derives from a woman between 18 and 29 years old in good health and CMV-seronegative. The genes are TRBV6-5 and TRBJ2-5; TRBD1 might be the D (6 bases). The sequencing sample was made of PBMCs. The CDR3 nucleotides are TGTGCCAGCACCGATCTAGGGGGTTTGGAGACCCAGTACTTC. It encodes CASTDLGGLETQYF.